Below, 15 T cell receptor beta chains from the same sample are listed, as sequenced in a study of T cell responses to AZD1222 COVID-19 vaccine. Using immunoSEQ multiplex PCR, the repertoire was profiled, and TCRdb retains in-frame clones only, with some absent. The table shows roughly 120,000 clones, with about 88% occurring only once. Sample: peripheral blood, taken 28 days after the second AZD1222 dose. These TCRs come from an adult who received the AZD1222 COVID-19 vaccine.

This clone was observed once. The chain has TRBV4-3 and TRBJ1-4; D may be TRBD1 (5 bases). CDR3 length: 14 residues. V lost 4 bases, J lost 5 bases, and 11 bases lay in between. From germline, CDR1 is LGHNA and CDR2 YSLEER. As DNA, the CDR3 is TGCGCCAGCAGCCCTCCAGGGCGGAATGAAAAACTGTTTTTT. Its translation is CASSPPGRNEKLFF.

The chain links TRBV6-2 or TRBV6-3 to TRBJ2-2, with D hard to call. CDR1 is MNHEY and CDR2 is SVGEGT in the germline V gene. The CDR3 consists of 14 residues. The ends were cut back, 5 bases at V and 3 bases at J, with 10 bases in the middle. CDR3 coding DNA: TGTGCCAGCAGTCGACTGGCCTACACCGGGGAGCTGTTTTTT. Translated, it gives CASSRLAYTGELFF.

This clone was detected only once. This chain uses TRBV6-1 with TRBJ2-7, with 8 bases that match TRBD1. Germline-derived CDR1 and CDR2 are MNHNS and SASEGT. This CDR3 is built from 14 residues. After removal of 0 bases from V and 3 bases from J, the junction contained 1 base not matched to a gene. CDR3 loop: CASSEAGQGYEQYF. Written as DNA, the CDR3 is TGTGCCAGCAGTGAAGCCGGACAGGGCTACGAGCAGTACTTC.

J is TRBJ1-1 and V is TRBV7-9; D remains unclear. Germline-derived CDR1 and CDR2 are SEHNR and FQNEAQ (reference sequence). The V end lost 4 bases, the J end lost 6 bases, and 12 bases lay between the germline ends. The CDR3 has 13 residues. CDR3 region: CASSSEVHPEAFF. CDR3 coding DNA: TGTGCCAGCAGCTCCGAGGTTCACCCTGAAGCTTTCTTT.

V is TRBV4-1 and J is TRBJ2-7; 10 bases fit TRBD1. Germline CDR1 MGHRA, CDR2 YSYEKL. The V gene end was trimmed by 5 bases and the J gene end by 0 bases; junction bases not matched to a gene: 13. The CDR3 extends over 18 amino acids. The CDR3 DNA is TGCGCCAGCAGCTTCAGGACAGGGGGGTCAGTTGTCTCCTACGAGCAGTACTTC. Residues: CASSFRTGGSVVSYEQYF.

V is TRBV5-1 and J is TRBJ2-7, with 11 bases that match TRBD1. CDR3 length equals 14 residues. Germline V lookup: CDR1 SGHRS, CDR2 YFSETQ. The CDR3 is CASSLVSRDRGYIV. The DNA for the CDR3 is TGCGCCAGCAGCTTGGTCTCCCGGGACAGGGGGTACATCGTC.

This chain links TRBV18 with TRBJ2-3; 8 positions match TRBD2. There are 18 residues in the CDR3. V shed 2 bases and J 2 bases; nucleotides not matched to a gene: 12. Germline V gene data show CDR1 as KGHSH and CDR2 as LQKENI. CDR3 DNA sequence: TGTGCCAGCTCACCATTGGTCTCCCATAGCGGGGTCACAGATACGCAGTATTTT. As protein: CASSPLVSHSGVTDTQYF.

The genes are TRBV5-6 and TRBJ1-6; 10 nucleotides agree with TRBD1. Per the germline V gene, CDR1 is SGHDT and CDR2 is YYEEEE. The CDR3 contains 17 residues. Trimming cost V 0 bases and J 3 bases; bases outside gene matches: 3. The CDR3 loop is CASSLERTGGYNSPLHF. The DNA for the CDR3 is TGTGCCAGCAGCTTGGAGCGGACAGGGGGCTATAATTCACCCCTCCACTTT. The full variable domain, its missing parts supplied by reference TRBV5-6 and TRBJ1-6, is DAGVTQSPTHLIKTRGQQVTLRCSPKSGHDTVSWYQQALGQGPQFIFQYYEEEERQRGNFPDRFSGHQFPNYSSELNVNALLLGDSALYLCASSLERTGGYNSPLHFGNGTRLTVT.

This CDR3 is CASSISGTGPEKLFF. CDR3 nucleotide sequence: TGTGCCAGTAGTATCTCCGGGACAGGGCCTGAAAAACTGTTTTTT. The V gene is TRBV19, the J gene TRBJ1-4; 9 positions match TRBD1. Germline trimming cut 3 bases from V and 7 bases from J; bases unmatched to any gene: 6. The CDR3 runs 15 residues. The germline gives CDR1 LNHDA, CDR2 SQIVND (reference sequence).

The count of this clone is one. This chain joins TRBV3-1 (or the pseudogene TRBV3-2) and TRBJ2-7; D perhaps matches TRBD1 (5 bases). Trimming cost V 7 bases and J 3 bases, with 19 bases left between them. Germline V gene sequence: CDR1 LGHDT, CDR2 YNNKEL (reference sequence). The CDR3 has 15 residues. CDR3 in amino acids: CASTLGPALDYEQYF. CDR3 DNA: TGTGCCAGCACCCTGGGGCCAGCCTTGGACTACGAGCAGTACTTC.

This chain connects TRBV6-5 to TRBJ2-6; D not resolved. From germline, CDR1 is MNHEY and CDR2 SVGAGI. The CDR3 loop spans 14 amino acids. Trimming took off 3 bases at V and 0 bases at J, with 3 bases between the two ends. The DNA for the CDR3 is TGTGCCAGCAGTTATTACTCTGGGGCCAACGTCCTGACTTTC. Translation gives CASSYYSGANVLTF.

J is TRBJ1-1 and V is TRBV10-3; D gene uncertain. Germline CDR1 reads ENHRY; CDR2 reads SYGVKD. The CDR3 has 12 amino acids. Between the trimmed V and J ends, which lost 9 bases and 2 bases, there was a span of 10 bases. The CDR3 coding sequence is TGTGCCATTTCGTCTGTTAACACTGAAGCTTTCTTT. Translated: CAISSVNTEAFF.

The J gene is TRBJ1-2, the V gene TRBV27, with D perhaps matching TRBD1 (5 bases). This CDR3 contains 16 residues. With 3 bases removed from V and 5 bases from J, the gap between germline ends came to 19 bases. Germline V lookup: CDR1 MNHEY, CDR2 SMNVEV (reference sequence). The CDR3 DNA reads TGTGCCAGCAGTTTGGGGGGGGAGTTTGGTAGTTATGGCTACACCTTC. This encodes CASSLGGEFGSYGYTF.

This clone appeared a single time. The genes are TRBV5-1 and TRBJ1-3; D unclear. V lost 4 bases, J lost 1 base, and 9 bases lay in between. CDR1 is SGHRS, CDR2 YFSETQ, per germline. This CDR3 has 14 residues. CDR3 amino acids: CASSEDTSGNTIYF. The CDR3 nucleotides are TGCGCCAGCAGCGAAGACACTTCTGGAAACACCATATATTTT.

The chain is built from TRBV13 and TRBJ2-7; TRBD1 aligns across 9 bases. The V gene end was trimmed by 5 bases and the J gene end by 5 bases; junction bases not matched to a gene: 16. Germline loops: CDR1 PRHDT, CDR2 FYEKMQ (reference sequence). The CDR3 loop spans 17 amino acids. CDR3 bases: TGTGCCAGCAGCCCAAGGACAGGGGTGTTTTCCGGGGACGAGCAGTACTTC. This encodes CASSPRTGVFSGDEQYF.